A selection of T cell receptor beta chains follows, all from one sample in a study of T cell clones after liver transplantation. Clones were sequenced by immunoSEQ multiplex PCR, and TCRdb holds only the in-frame ones, with some missing. The data hold about 20,000 clones, with 80% to 90% observed a single time. This sample comprised CD8+ T cells from blood, obtained approximately 3.5 years after liver transplant. These receptors originate from a human patient who received a liver transplant. Some T cells may trace back to the graft donor. Both conserved end residues are part of each CDR3. D genes are given only for firm matches. Part of the rows lack a size; the others show once, few, many or a class for expanded clones.

>TRBV19|12|TRBJ2-1|-|-
TGTGCCAGTAGTATTCAGGGCAATGAGCAGTTCTTC
CASSIQGNEQFF
>TRBV7-9|14|TRBJ2-5|once|-
TGTGCCAGCAGCTTAGGGAACAGTCAAGAGACCCAGTACTTC
CASSLGNSQETQYF
>TRBV27|15|TRBJ1-5|-|-
TGTGCCAGCAGTTTAGCCGGTTATAGCAATCAGCCCCAGCATTTT
CASSLAGYSNQPQHF
>TRBV7-8|15|TRBJ1-3|-|-
TGTGCCAGCAGCTTAGGTCCGGTCTCTGGAAACACCATATATTTT
CASSLGPVSGNTIYF
>TRBV6-4|13|TRBJ2-2|-|-
TGTGCCAGCAGTGAAGAGAACACCGGGGAGCTGTTTTTT
CASSEENTGELFF
>TRBV7-9|14|TRBJ2-1|-|-
TGTGCCAGCAGCTTAGGGCTAGAAGGGGGTGAGCAGTTCTTC
CASSLGLEGGEQFF
>TRBV27|13|TRBJ2-7|-|-
TGTGCCAGCAGTTTTCGGGGTTCCTACGAGCAGTACTTC
CASSFRGSYEQYF
>TRBV4-1|15|TRBJ2-7|few|-
TGCGCCAGCAGCCAAGAGCCGAGGTCCAACTACGAGCAGTACTTC
CASSQEPRSNYEQYF
>TRBV19|17|TRBJ2-3|-|-
TGTGCCAGTAGTATAGAGAGATTGGGACTCTCGGCAGATACGCAGTATTTT
CASSIERLGLSADTQYF
>TRBV5-4|14|TRBJ1-4|-|-
TGTGCCAGCAGCTTGGGCAGGTATAATGAAAAACTGTTTTTT
CASSLGRYNEKLFF